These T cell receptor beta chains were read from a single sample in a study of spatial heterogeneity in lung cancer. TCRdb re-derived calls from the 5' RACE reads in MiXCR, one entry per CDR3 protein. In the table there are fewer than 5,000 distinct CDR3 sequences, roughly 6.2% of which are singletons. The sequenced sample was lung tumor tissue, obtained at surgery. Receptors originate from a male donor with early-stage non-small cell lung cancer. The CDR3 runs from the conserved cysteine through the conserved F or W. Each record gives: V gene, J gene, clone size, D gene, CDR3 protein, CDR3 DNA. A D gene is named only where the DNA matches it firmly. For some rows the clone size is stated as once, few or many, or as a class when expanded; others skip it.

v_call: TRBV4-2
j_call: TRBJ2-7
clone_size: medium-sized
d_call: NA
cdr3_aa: CASSRGGRTEGEQYF
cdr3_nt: TGTGCCAGCAGCCGGGGGGGGCGAACTGAGGGCGAGCAGTACTTC

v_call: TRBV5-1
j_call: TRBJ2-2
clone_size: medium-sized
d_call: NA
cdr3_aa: CASTGVSTGELFF
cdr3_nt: TGCGCCAGCACGGGGGTTAGTACCGGGGAGCTGTTTTTT

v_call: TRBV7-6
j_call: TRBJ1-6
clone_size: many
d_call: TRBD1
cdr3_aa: CASSLEDRGNSPLHF
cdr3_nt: TGTGCCAGCAGCTTAGAGGACAGGGGAAATTCACCCCTCCACTTT

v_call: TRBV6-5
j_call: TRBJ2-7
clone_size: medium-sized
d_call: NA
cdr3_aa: CASTGQRSSYEQYF
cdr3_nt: TGTGCCAGCACCGGACAGAGAAGCTCCTACGAGCAGTACTTC

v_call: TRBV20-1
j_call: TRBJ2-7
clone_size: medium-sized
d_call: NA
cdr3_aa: CSARSEGRGSYEQYF
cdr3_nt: TGCAGTGCTAGATCTGAGGGACGGGGCTCCTACGAGCAGTACTTC

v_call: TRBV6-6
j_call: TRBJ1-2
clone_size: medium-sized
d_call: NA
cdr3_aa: CASSVIRDISYGYTF
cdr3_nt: TGTGCCAGCAGTGTTATCCGGGACATATCCTATGGCTACACCTTC

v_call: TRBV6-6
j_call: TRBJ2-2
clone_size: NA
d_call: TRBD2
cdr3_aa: CASSDGLAGRTGELFF
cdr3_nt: TGTGCCAGCAGTGACGGACTAGCGGGGAGGACCGGGGAGCTGTTTTTT

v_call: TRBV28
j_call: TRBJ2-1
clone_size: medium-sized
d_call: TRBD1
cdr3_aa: CASSPTGGNYNEQFF
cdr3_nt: TGTGCCAGCAGCCCGACAGGGGGTAACTACAATGAGCAGTTCTTC

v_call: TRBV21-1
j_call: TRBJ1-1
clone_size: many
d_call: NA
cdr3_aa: CASSIPAPDDTEAFF
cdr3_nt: TGTGCCAGCAGCATACCGGCCCCGGACGACACTGAAGCTTTCTTT

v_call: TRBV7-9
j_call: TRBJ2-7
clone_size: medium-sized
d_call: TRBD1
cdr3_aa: CASSASGTDEQYF
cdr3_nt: TGTGCCAGCAGCGCATCCGGGACAGACGAGCAGTACTTC

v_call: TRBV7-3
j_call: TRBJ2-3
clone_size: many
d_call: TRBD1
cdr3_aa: CASSRTGRTDTQYF
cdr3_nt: TGTGCCAGCAGCCGGACAGGGCGCACAGATACGCAGTATTTT

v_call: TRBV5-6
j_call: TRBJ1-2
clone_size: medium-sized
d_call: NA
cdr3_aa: CASSLGDGHSNYGYTF
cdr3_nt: TGTGCCAGCAGCTTGGGGGACGGTCACTCTAACTATGGCTACACCTTC

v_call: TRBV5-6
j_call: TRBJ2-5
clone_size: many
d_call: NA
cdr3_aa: CASAWDHHYYF
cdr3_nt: TGTGCCAGCGCTTGGGACCACCATTACTACTTC

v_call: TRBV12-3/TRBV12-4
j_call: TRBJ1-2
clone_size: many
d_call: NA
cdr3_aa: CASSSKFEVGYTF
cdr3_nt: TGTGCCAGCAGTTCCAAGTTTGAGGTTGGCTACACCTTC

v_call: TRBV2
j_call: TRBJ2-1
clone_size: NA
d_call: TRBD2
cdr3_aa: CASRPSTSGRNEQFF
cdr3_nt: TGTGCCAGCAGACCCTCTACTAGCGGGAGGAATGAGCAGTTCTTC

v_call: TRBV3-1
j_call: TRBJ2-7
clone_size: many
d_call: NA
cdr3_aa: CASSQDGGKFEQYF
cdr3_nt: TGTGCCAGCAGCCAAGACGGCGGGAAATTCGAGCAGTACTTC

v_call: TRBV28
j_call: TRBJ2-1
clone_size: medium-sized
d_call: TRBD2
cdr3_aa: CASSIGLAGQFF
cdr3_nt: TGTGCCAGCAGTATTGGACTAGCGGGACAGTTCTTC

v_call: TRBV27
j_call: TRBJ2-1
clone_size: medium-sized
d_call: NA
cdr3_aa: CATKSDISSFNEQFF
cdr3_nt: TGTGCCACCAAATCAGACATTTCTAGCTTCAATGAGCAGTTCTTC